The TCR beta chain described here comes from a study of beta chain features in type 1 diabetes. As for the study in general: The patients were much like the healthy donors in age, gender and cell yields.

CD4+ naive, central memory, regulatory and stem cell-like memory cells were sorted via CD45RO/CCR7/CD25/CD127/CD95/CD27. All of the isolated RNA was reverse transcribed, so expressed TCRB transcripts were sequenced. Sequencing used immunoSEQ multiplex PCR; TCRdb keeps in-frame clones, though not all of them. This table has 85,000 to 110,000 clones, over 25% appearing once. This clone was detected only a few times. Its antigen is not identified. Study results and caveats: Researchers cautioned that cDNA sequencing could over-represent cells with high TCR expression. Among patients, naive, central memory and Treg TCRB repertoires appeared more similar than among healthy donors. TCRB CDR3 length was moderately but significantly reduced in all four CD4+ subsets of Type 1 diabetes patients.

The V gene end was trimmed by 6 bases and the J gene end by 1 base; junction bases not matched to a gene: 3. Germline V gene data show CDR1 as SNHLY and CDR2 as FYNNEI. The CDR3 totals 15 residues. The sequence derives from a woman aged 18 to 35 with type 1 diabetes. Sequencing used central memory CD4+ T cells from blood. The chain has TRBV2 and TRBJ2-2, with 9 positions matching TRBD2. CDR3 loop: CASRLTSGNTGELFF. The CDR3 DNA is TGTGCCAGCAGACTGACTAGCGGGAACACCGGGGAGCTGTTTTTT.